The 21 T cell receptor beta chains presented below share a single source sample, sequenced in a study of memory CD4+ T cells and cytomegalovirus serostatus. The sort gate was single viable CD3+CD4+CD8-CD45RO+ cells for memory CD4+ T cells. Sequencing used immunoSEQ multiplex PCR; TCRdb keeps in-frame clones, though not all of them. The sample comprises under 40,000 clones, around 80% of which are singletons, and approximately 5% rests with the top ten. Sequenced input: memory CD4+ T cells from blood. These TCRs come from an adult in good health and CMV-seropositive.

This clone came up a few times. The rearrangement uses TRBV29-1 and TRBJ1-1; D is possibly TRBD1 (5 bases). Trimming removed 2 bases from V and 0 bases from J, with 7 bases in between. CDR1 and CDR2 (germline): SQVTM, ANQGSEA. This CDR3 has 13 residues. Written as DNA, the CDR3 is TGCAGCGTTGAAAGACAGCTGAACACTGAAGCTTTCTTT. This encodes CSVERQLNTEAFF.

The V and J genes are TRBV18 and TRBJ1-1, with 7 bases lining up with TRBD1. Per the germline V gene, CDR1 is KGHSH and CDR2 is LQKENI. The CDR3 spans 15 residues. Losses at the gene ends were 0 bases for V and 0 bases for J; bases not matched to a gene: 1. Here the CDR3 DNA reads TGTGCCAGCTCACCACCGGGACAGTTGAACACTGAAGCTTTCTTT. Translated, it gives CASSPPGQLNTEAFF.

This chain connects TRBV19 to TRBJ2-7; D is unresolved. Between the trimmed V and J ends, which lost 4 bases and 5 bases, there was a span of 9 bases. CDR3 length: 12 amino acids. CDR1 and CDR2 (germline): LNHDA, SQIVND (reference sequence). The CDR3 spells CASSSWADEQYF. The CDR3 DNA is TGTGCCAGTAGTAGCTGGGCCGACGAGCAGTACTTC.

J is TRBJ2-7 and V is TRBV5-1, with 8 nucleotides matching TRBD2. Unmatched junction bases numbered 2, after V lost 1 base and J lost 2 bases. Germline CDR1 is SGHRS and CDR2 is YFSETQ. This CDR3 has 14 residues. The CDR3 nucleotides are TGCGCCAGCAGCTTGACTAGCGGTACCTACGAGCAGTACTTC. As protein: CASSLTSGTYEQYF.

This clone was observed a handful of times. DNA of the CDR3: TGTGCCAGCAAATCGGACGGTAGTACGTATTCACCCCTCCACTTT. It encodes CASKSDGSTYSPLHF. J is TRBJ1-6 and V is TRBV6-6; D is uncertain. The germline CDR1 and CDR2 sequences are MNHNY and SVGAGI (reference sequence). This CDR3 comprises 15 residues. The ends were cut back, 7 bases at V and 8 bases at J, with 18 bases in the middle.

This clone has just a few counts. V usage is TRBV5-8 and J usage is TRBJ2-1; weak D call: TRBD1 (5 bases). Germline V gives CDR1 SGHTS, CDR2 YDEGEE. The CDR3 is 15 amino acids. With 0 bases removed from V and 0 bases from J, the gap between germline ends came to 7 bases. In nucleotides, the CDR3 is TGTGCCAGCAGCTTGGGACAGAGCTCCTACAATGAGCAGTTCTTC. As protein: CASSLGQSSYNEQFF.

The chain couples TRBV19 to TRBJ1-5; D is perhaps TRBD1 (5 bases). The CDR3 is 11 amino acids. From germline, CDR1 is LNHDA and CDR2 SQIVND (reference sequence). V lost 6 bases, J lost 12 bases, and 12 bases lay in between. The CDR3 here is CASRTTGSQHF. For the CDR3, the DNA is TGTGCCAGTAGAACAACAGGAAGCCAGCATTTT.

The chain has TRBV19 and TRBJ1-2, with D tentatively TRBD1 (6 bases). CDR3 length: 13 amino acids. Trimming took off 5 bases at V and 10 bases at J, with 17 bases between the two ends. The germline V gene encodes CDR1 LNHDA and CDR2 SQIVND (reference sequence). The CDR3, as DNA: TGTGCCAGTAGTGATAGGACAGCACAGGACTACACCTTC. It yields the protein CASSDRTAQDYTF.

This rearrangement joins TRBV6-5 to TRBJ2-1; the D gene is possibly TRBD2 (6 bases). The CDR3 runs 15 residues. V dropped 5 bases and J dropped 5 bases, with 16 bases sitting between them. Germline CDR1 is MNHEY and CDR2 is SVGAGI. CDR3 sequence: CASSRTGSGDNEQFF. CDR3 DNA: TGTGCCAGCAGTCGTACCGGGTCGGGGGACAATGAGCAGTTCTTC.

The genes are TRBV11-2 and TRBJ2-3; 12 bases are shared with TRBD2. Germline CDR1 and CDR2: SGHAT and FQNNGV. J gave up 6 bases and V 2 bases, and 3 bases lay outside the gene matches. This CDR3 spans 15 amino acids. The CDR3 protein is CASSLSGTSGDTQYF. CDR3 coding DNA: TGTGCCAGCAGCTTATCGGGGACTAGCGGGGATACGCAGTATTTT. Full variable domain (remainder filled in from reference TRBV11-2 and TRBJ2-3): EAGVAQSPRYKIIEKRQSVAFWCNPISGHATLYWYQQILGQGPKLLIQFQNNGVVDDSQLPKDRFSAERLKGVDSTLKIQPAKLEDSAVYLCASSLSGTSGDTQYFGPGTRLTVL.

This sequence joins TRBV6-4 and TRBJ1-5; 7 bases align to TRBD1. J gave up 0 bases and V 5 bases, and 13 bases lay outside the gene matches. CDR1 is MRHNA and CDR2 is SNTAGT in the germline V gene. The CDR3 is 18 residues long. The CDR3 reads CASSHRGHILYSNQPQHF. DNA for the CDR3: TGTGCCAGCAGTCACAGGGGCCACATCCTTTATAGCAATCAGCCCCAGCATTTT.

The chain couples TRBV2 to TRBJ2-5, with a weak D call TRBD2 (7 bases). The J call is in doubt because the DNA end fits TRBJ2-7 better. CDR1 is SNHLY, CDR2 FYNNEI, per germline. This CDR3 has 13 residues. CDR3 in amino acids: CASTGGGTYEQYF. CDR3 nucleotide sequence: TGTGCCAGCACTGGCGGGGGCACCTACGAGCAGTACTTC.

V usage is TRBV7-2 and J usage is TRBJ2-7; possibly TRBD2 for D (5 bases). Trimming took 5 bases from V and 3 from J, leaving 5 bases between them. Germline V lookup: CDR1 SGHTA, CDR2 FQGNSA. The CDR3 is 11 residues long. DNA for the CDR3: TGTGCCAGCAGCGACTACTACGAGCAGTACTTC. Its translation: CASSDYYEQYF.

The chain has TRBV10-1 and TRBJ1-4; 9 nucleotides align to TRBD1. Per germline, CDR1 WNHNN and CDR2 SYGVQD (reference sequence). The CDR3 contains 14 residues. Trimming at V came to 6 bases and at J to 4 bases, leaving 3 bases not matched to a gene. CDR3 sequence reads: CASSRTGVNEKLFF. The CDR3 DNA reads as TGCGCCAGCAGCAGGACAGGGGTTAATGAAAAACTGTTTTTT.

This clone appeared a few times. This sequence joins TRBV6-4 and TRBJ1-2, with D tentatively TRBD1 (5 bases). Germline loops: CDR1 MRHNA, CDR2 SNTAGT. The V end was cut by 3 bases, the J end by 10 bases, with 15 bases between. The CDR3 length is 13 residues. The CDR3 DNA follows: TGTGCCAGCAGTGATACCGGGACGCCGGCCTACACCTTC. It yields the protein CASSDTGTPAYTF.

The genes are TRBV5-1 and TRBJ2-6; D not resolved. Germline CDR1 SGHRS, CDR2 YFSETQ. The CDR3 runs to 16 residues. V was pared by 4 bases and J by 0 bases, with 11 bases between. CDR3 loop: CASSPDPNSGANVLTF. In nucleotides, the CDR3 is TGCGCCAGCAGCCCCGACCCCAACTCTGGGGCCAACGTCCTGACTTTC.

This clone occurred a few times. The chain uses TRBV29-1 and TRBJ1-2; D not certain. There are 13 residues in the CDR3. The ends were cut back, 2 bases at V and 2 bases at J, with 9 bases in the middle. Looked up from germline, CDR1 is SQVTM and CDR2 is ANQGSEA. CDR3 protein: CSVEPAGNYGYTF. The CDR3 DNA reads TGCAGCGTTGAACCCGCAGGCAACTATGGCTACACCTTC.

The chain carries TRBV12-5 and TRBJ2-1; TRBD2 might be the D (7 bases). CDR1 and CDR2 (germline): LGHNT, FRNRAP. The V gene lost 8 bases and the J gene lost 2 bases, with 16 bases spanning the gap. The CDR3 spans 15 residues. In DNA form, the CDR3 reads TGTGCTAGTTCGGAGAGGGGGGGCCCCTACAATGAGCAGTTCTTC. It specifies CASSERGGPYNEQFF. The full variable domain, with the rest looked up from reference TRBV12-5 and TRBJ2-1, is DARVTQTPRHKVTEMGQEVTMRCQPILGHNTVFWYRQTMMQGLELLAYFRNRAPLDDSGMPKDRFSAEMPDATLATLKIQPSEPRDSAVYFCASSERGGPYNEQFFGPGTRLTVL.

The chain joins TRBV11-2 to TRBJ2-5; the D gene is possibly TRBD2 (6 bases). V lost 3 bases to trimming and J lost 1 base, with 9 bases between them. Germline-derived CDR1 and CDR2 are SGHAT and FQNNGV. The CDR3 extends over 14 amino acids. The CDR3 coding sequence is TGTGCCAGCAGCTTCCACGGGGGCCAAGAGACCCAGTACTTC. Residues: CASSFHGGQETQYF.

The chain is built from TRBV2 and TRBJ1-2, with no clear D. This CDR3 region has 13 residues. V was cut by 8 bases and J by 8 bases, with 18 bases left in between. Germline loops: CDR1 SNHLY, CDR2 FYNNEI. The CDR3 DNA follows: TGTGCCAGCGGGCCCAGGCTTTTCTCCGGCTACACCTTC. As protein: CASGPRLFSGYTF.

This chain uses TRBV5-1 with TRBJ1-1, with 7 bases identical to TRBD1. The CDR3 covers 16 residues. Germline V gene lookup returns CDR1 SGHRS and CDR2 YFSETQ. V was pared by 0 bases and J by 4 bases, with 9 bases of the junction left unmatched. The CDR3 bases are TGCGCCAGCAGCTTGGAGGGGGCTGGACTGATCACTGAAGCTTTCTTT. Its translation: CASSLEGAGLITEAFF. Full variable domain (remainder filled in from reference TRBV5-1 and TRBJ1-1): KAGVTQTPRYLIKTRGQQVTLSCSPISGHRSVSWYQQTPGQGLQFLFEYFSETQRNKGNFPGRFSGRQFSNSRSEMNVSTLELGDSALYLCASSLEGAGLITEAFFGQGTRLTVV.